Below, 15 T cell receptor beta chains from the same sample are listed, as sequenced in a study of control samples from healthy donors and cancer patients. Profiled with immunoSEQ multiplex PCR; TCRdb holds only in-frame clones, not every one. The profile covers approximately 110,000 clones, with just over 90% appearing a single time and roughly 4% taken by the ten largest. Material: blood. Every receptor here comes from a human donor in good health. The donor label of this sample is uncertain.

CDR3 bases: TGTGCCTGGAGTAATCGCAGGGATGAGCAGTTCTTC. Protein sequence: CAWSNRRDEQFF. This chain joins TRBV30 and TRBJ2-1; possible D gene TRBD1, 5 bases. CDR1 is GTSNPN and CDR2 is SVGIG in the germline V gene (reference sequence). This CDR3 has 12 residues. Trimming took 2 bases from V and 8 from J, leaving 10 bases between them.

The chain is built from TRBV30 and TRBJ1-2, with TRBD1 matching 8 bases. The germline V gene encodes CDR1 GTSNPN and CDR2 SVGIG (reference sequence). The CDR3 spans 15 residues. The CDR3 bases are TGTGCTCTTGCCGGGCAGGGGGCGCTTGGCTATGGCTACACCTTC. This sequence encodes CALAGQGALGYGYTF. The complete variable domain, with remaining parts taken from reference TRBV30 and TRBJ1-2, reads SQTIHQWPATLVQPVGSPLSLECTVEGTSNPNLYWYRQAAGRGLQLLFYSVGIGQISSEVPQNLSASRPQDRQFILSSKKLLLSDSGFYLCALAGQGALGYGYTFGSGTRLTVV.

This chain links TRBV15 with TRBJ1-1, with 9 bases aligning to TRBD1. The CDR3 length is 15 residues. Trimming removed 1 base from V and 5 bases from J; junction bases left unmatched: 5. From germline, CDR1 is LNHNV and CDR2 YYDKDF (reference sequence). For the CDR3, the DNA is TGTGCCACCAGCAGAGCGGGACAGGGTCGAACTGAAGCTTTCTTT. It translates to CATSRAGQGRTEAFF.

The chain couples TRBV19 to TRBJ1-5; no reliable D call. Per the germline V gene, CDR1 is LNHDA and CDR2 is SQIVND (reference sequence). The CDR3 contains 13 residues. Trimming took 6 bases from V and 0 from J, leaving 6 bases between them. The CDR3 DNA sequence: TGTGCCAGTAGCGGCAGTAGCAATCAGCCCCAGCATTTT. This sequence encodes CASSGSSNQPQHF. Filled out from reference TRBV19 and TRBJ1-5, the complete variable domain reads DGGITQSPKYLFRKEGQNVTLSCEQNLNHDAMYWYRQDPGQGLRLIYYSQIVNDFQKGDIAEGYSVSREKKESFPLTVTSAQKNPTAFYLCASSGSSNQPQHFGDGTRLSIL.

The chain links TRBV24-1 to TRBJ1-5; the D is unclear. The V end was cut by 5 bases, the J end by 7 bases, with 11 bases between. Germline V gene lookup returns CDR1 KGHDR and CDR2 SFDVKD. The CDR3 runs 13 residues. The CDR3 DNA sequence: TGTGCCACCAGTGGGGCAGGAGAACAGCCCCAGCATTTT. Protein sequence: CATSGAGEQPQHF.

V usage is TRBV30 and J usage is TRBJ1-1; 9 bases line up with TRBD1. Germline V gene lookup returns CDR1 GTSNPN and CDR2 SVGIG (reference sequence). This CDR3 has 16 residues. V shed 1 base, J shed 1 base, and the junction held 7 bases outside the gene matches. The CDR3 loop is CAWSAVGDRENTEAFF. DNA for the CDR3: TGTGCCTGGAGTGCCGTAGGGGACAGGGAGAACACTGAAGCTTTCTTT.

There are a few counts of this clone. This chain links TRBV2 with TRBJ2-2; weak D call: TRBD1 (5 bases). CDR3 size: 13 residues. Germline CDR1 SNHLY, CDR2 FYNNEI. Between the trimmed V and J ends, which lost 7 bases and 6 bases, there was a span of 12 bases. CDR3 coding DNA: TGTGCCAGCACCGCGACAGTTCCCGGGGAGCTGTTTTTT. Translating it yields CASTATVPGELFF.

The rearrangement links TRBV3-1 (or the pseudogene TRBV3-2) to TRBJ1-4, with D tentatively TRBD1 (6 bases). Trimming removed 0 bases at V and 7 bases at J, with 12 bases between. The CDR3 is 15 amino acids. CDR1 and CDR2 from the germline V gene are LGHDT and YNNKEL (reference sequence). Here the CDR3 DNA reads TGTGCCAGCAGCCAAGAGGGGGCCGGCGGTGAAAAACTGTTTTTT. Protein product: CASSQEGAGGEKLFF.

The DNA for the CDR3 is TGTGCCAGCTCACCAGGACAGGGGGTAACTGAAGCTTTCTTT. Translated, it gives CASSPGQGVTEAFF. The rearrangement uses TRBV18 and TRBJ1-1, with 10 bases matching TRBD1. Looked up from germline, CDR1 is KGHSH and CDR2 is LQKENI. V trimming: 2 bases; J trimming: 5 bases; junction bases outside the gene matches: 2. This CDR3 comprises 14 residues.

The chain is built from TRBV10-1 and TRBJ1-2, with D tentatively TRBD1 (5 bases). Trimming took off 8 bases at V and 8 bases at J, with 15 bases between the two ends. CDR1 and CDR2 from the germline V gene are WNHNN and SYGVQD (reference sequence). This CDR3 region has 12 residues. The CDR3 DNA reads TGCGCCAGCTTCCGAGTAAGGGGAGGCTACACCTTC. This codes for CASFRVRGGYTF.

The CDR3 sequence is CASSSTGAGGYTF. In nucleotides, the CDR3 is TGTGCCAGCAGTTCAACAGGGGCAGGTGGCTACACCTTC. J is TRBJ1-2 and V is TRBV3-1 (or the pseudogene TRBV3-2); TRBD1 matches 7 bases. The germline V gene has CDR1 LGHDT and CDR2 YNNKEL (reference sequence). V shed 6 bases, J shed 7 bases, and the junction held 8 bases outside the gene matches. The CDR3 is 13 residues long.

The chain has TRBV27 and TRBJ2-7; 7 bases map to TRBD2. Germline V gives CDR1 MNHEY, CDR2 SMNVEV (reference sequence). CDR3 length equals 14 residues. The V segment lost 3 bases and the J segment 5 bases; nucleotides outside the gene matches: 7. This CDR3 reads CASSFGGEYNEQYF. The CDR3 DNA reads TGTGCCAGCAGTTTTGGGGGGGAGTACAACGAGCAGTACTTC.

This chain connects TRBV5-1 to TRBJ2-4, with D possibly matching TRBD1 (5 bases). Germline V gives CDR1 SGHRS, CDR2 YFSETQ. The V end lost 0 bases, the J end lost 3 bases, and 10 bases lay between the germline ends. The length of the CDR3 is 15 residues. The CDR3 is CASSLGQGVKNIQYF. The CDR3 DNA sequence: TGCGCCAGCAGCTTGGGTCAGGGTGTCAAAAACATTCAGTACTTC.

The chain has TRBV3-1 (or the pseudogene TRBV3-2) and TRBJ2-5, with D perhaps matching TRBD1 or TRBD2 (5 bases each). The CDR3 runs to 16 residues. CDR1 is LGHDT and CDR2 is YNNKEL in the germline V gene (reference sequence). Between the trimmed V and J ends, which lost 0 bases and 2 bases, there was a span of 13 bases. CDR3 bases: TGTGCCAGCAGCCAAGATCCGGGACGCCTTCAAGAGACCCAGTACTTC. Amino acid sequence: CASSQDPGRLQETQYF.

The rearrangement joins TRBV5-4 to TRBJ2-1; 9 bases are shared with TRBD1. The germline V gene has CDR1 SGHNT and CDR2 YYREEE (reference sequence). Losses at the gene ends were 1 base for V and 6 bases for J; bases not matched to a gene: 5. The CDR3 consists of 15 residues. CDR3 amino acids: CASSLPGQGRNEQFF. The CDR3 bases are TGTGCCAGCAGCTTGCCGGGACAGGGACGCAATGAGCAGTTCTTC.